This entry lists 6 T cell receptor beta chains sequenced from one sample in a study of blood T cell repertoires in COVID-19 (dated by TCRdb to 2018 to 2020). The library was produced with the immunoSEQ multiplex PCR assay. TCRdb obtained this table from immuneACCESS and retained in-frame rearrangements with V and J assigned. These tables miss some clones; where compared with another copy, unresolved V genes account for less than half of the shortfall, and the remainder is unexplained. The sample table lists some 96,000 clones, 90% of them with a count of one. Of the sample, 1.5% to 2% falls within the top ten clones. The specimen sequenced was peripheral blood. The receptor source for this set is a man in his fifties or sixties with acute or convalescent COVID-19.

The chain employs TRBV23-1 and TRBJ1-5; D is ambiguous. TRBV23-1 has ORF status, its function being uncertain. The CDR3 covers 15 residues. Trimming took off 3 bases at V and 0 bases at J, with 9 bases between the two ends. This chain's CDR3 is CASSHGGYSNQPQHF. The CDR3 DNA sequence: TGCGCCAGCAGTCATGGAGGTTATAGCAATCAGCCCCAGCATTTT.

The CDR3 coding sequence is TGTGCCTGGAGGCCCGACTTTAACTATGGCTACACCTTC. This sequence encodes CAWRPDFNYGYTF. The chain combines TRBV30 with TRBJ1-2; no definite D call. V gave up 3 bases and J gave up 1 base, with 9 bases separating them. This CDR3 contains 13 residues. The germline CDR1 and CDR2 sequences are GTSNPN and SVGIG (reference sequence).

The genes are TRBV2 and TRBJ1-5, with TRBD1 as a possible D gene (5 bases). The CDR3 totals 14 residues. The V end was cut by 8 bases, the J end by 1 base, with 12 bases between. Per germline, CDR1 SNHLY and CDR2 FYNNEI. This CDR3 is CASYGGASNQPQHF. Here the CDR3 DNA reads TGTGCCAGCTACGGGGGAGCCAGCAATCAGCCCCAGCATTTT.

V is TRBV7-2 and J is TRBJ1-5; D is uncertain. Germline V CDR1 and CDR2: SGHTA, FQGNSA. Deletions cut 1 base from V and 3 bases from J, with 10 bases between. The length of the CDR3 is 15 residues. DNA of the CDR3: TGTGCCAGCAGCTTAGATGGGCAGGCCAATCAGCCCCAGCATTTT. Protein sequence: CASSLDGQANQPQHF.

J is TRBJ1-3 and V is TRBV9, with a possible D match to TRBD1 (5 bases). Germline loops: CDR1 SGDLS, CDR2 YYNGEE. The V end lost 3 bases, the J end lost 4 bases, and 14 bases lay between the germline ends. The CDR3 spans 15 residues. The CDR3, as DNA: TGTGCCAGCAGCGCGGCAGGGCGAGCGGGAAACACCATATATTTT. It translates to CASSAAGRAGNTIYF.

This chain joins TRBV5-6 and TRBJ1-4; unclear D gene. With 1 base removed from V and 7 bases from J, the gap between germline ends came to 14 bases. Germline-derived CDR1 and CDR2 are SGHDT and YYEEEE. The CDR3 runs to 15 residues. CDR3 nucleotide sequence: TGTGCCAGCAGCTTGTTTGGGAGGGTCGGTGAAAAACTGTTTTTT. This translates into CASSLFGRVGEKLFF.